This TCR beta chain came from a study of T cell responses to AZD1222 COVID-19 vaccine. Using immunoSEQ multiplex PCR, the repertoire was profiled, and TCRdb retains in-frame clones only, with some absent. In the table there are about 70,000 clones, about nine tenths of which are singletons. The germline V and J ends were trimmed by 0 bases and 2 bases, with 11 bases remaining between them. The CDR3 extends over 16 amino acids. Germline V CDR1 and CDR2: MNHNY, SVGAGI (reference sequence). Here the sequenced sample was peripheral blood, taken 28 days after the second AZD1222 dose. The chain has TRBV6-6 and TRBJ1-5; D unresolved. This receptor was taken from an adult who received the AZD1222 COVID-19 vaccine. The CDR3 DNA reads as TGTGCCAGCAGTTACTCGAATTCGCGAGGCAATCAGCCCCAGCATTTT. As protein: CASSYSNSRGNQPQHF.